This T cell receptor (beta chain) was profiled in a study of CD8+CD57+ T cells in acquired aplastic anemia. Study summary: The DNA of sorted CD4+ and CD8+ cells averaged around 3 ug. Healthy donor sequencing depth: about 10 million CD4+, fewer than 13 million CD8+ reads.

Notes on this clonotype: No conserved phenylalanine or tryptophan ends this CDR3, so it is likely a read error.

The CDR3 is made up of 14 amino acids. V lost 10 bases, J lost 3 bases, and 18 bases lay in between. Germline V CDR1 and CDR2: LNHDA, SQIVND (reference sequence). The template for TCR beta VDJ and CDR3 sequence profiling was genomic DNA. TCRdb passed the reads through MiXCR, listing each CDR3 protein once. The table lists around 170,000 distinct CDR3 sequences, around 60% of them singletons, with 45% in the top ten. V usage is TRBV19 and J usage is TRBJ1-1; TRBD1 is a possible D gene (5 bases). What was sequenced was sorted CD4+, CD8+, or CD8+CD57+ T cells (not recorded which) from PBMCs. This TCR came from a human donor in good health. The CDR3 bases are TGTGCCACCGGGGGGGGGATCCCATACACTGAAGCTTTCCTT. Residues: CATGGGIPYTEAFL.